This T cell receptor beta chain was recovered during a study of PD-L1 blockade in urothelial cancer. Study background: Reported median T cell count for blood samples was around 150,000.

Time point given: peripheral blood 6 weeks after treatment start. Patient sample counts ranged from 1 to 8, pretreatment and on-treatment. V lost 3 bases to trimming and J lost 4 bases; unmatched junction nucleotides: 12. The CDR3 contains 17 residues. Per germline, CDR1 SGHRS and CDR2 YFSETQ. Templates that were synthetic TCR analogs were spiked into each PCR. Clones were read by immunoSEQ multiplex PCR, and TCRdb kept only the in-frame ones, dropping some. This sample has tens of thousands of clones, with 75% to 90% found just once. The source of this sequence is a man in his sixties with urothelial cancer. This chain uses TRBV5-1 with TRBJ2-3; 9 nucleotides agree with TRBD2. The specimen was PBMCs, collected around atezolizumab (anti-PD-L1) treatment. DNA of the CDR3: TGCGCCAGCAGCTCGCTTTTGGGCGGGGGGGCATCAGATACGCAGTATTTT. Its protein is CASSSLLGGGASDTQYF.